The 15 T cell receptor beta chains given below trace back to one sample, sequenced in a study of blood T cell repertoires in COVID-19 (dated by TCRdb to the early 2020s). Libraries were prepared through the immunoSEQ multiplex PCR assay. Not all clones reach the TCRdb copy of this immuneACCESS table, which keeps in-frame sequences only. Checked studies attribute under half of the gap to unresolved V genes and leave the rest unexplained. The sample table records around 99,000 clones; 79% of these occur just once. Of the sample, around a sixth is held by the ten largest clones. The sequenced sample was peripheral blood. These TCRs come from a woman of 80 years or more with active or convalescent COVID-19.

In regard to this clone: The sample holds other DNA sequences that translate to the same CDR3. J is TRBJ2-1 and V is TRBV10-3, with TRBD2 matching 10 bases. CDR1 and CDR2 from the germline V gene are ENHRY and SYGVKD. There are 15 residues in the CDR3. With 0 bases clipped from V and 8 bases from J, the junction kept 4 bases outside the gene matches. The CDR3 here is CAISESGLAGDEQFF. CDR3 coding DNA: TGTGCCATCAGTGAGTCTGGGCTAGCGGGAGATGAGCAGTTCTTC.

The chain couples TRBV7-9 to TRBJ1-1; perhaps TRBD1 as D (5 bases). Germline V gene lookup returns CDR1 SEHNR and CDR2 FQNEAQ (reference sequence). Trimming shortened V by 6 bases and J by 2 bases, and 16 bases separated the two germline ends. This CDR3 has 15 amino acids. CDR3 sequence: CASSFIQGRNTEAFF. In DNA form, the CDR3 reads TGTGCCAGCAGTTTCATCCAGGGTAGAAACACTGAAGCTTTCTTT.

The V and J genes are TRBV5-1 and TRBJ2-3, with 10 bases matching TRBD1. The germline gives CDR1 SGHRS, CDR2 YFSETQ. The CDR3 extends over 16 amino acids. The trim removed 3 bases at V and 1 base at J, leaving 5 bases unmatched. CDR3 protein: CASSWVGTGGTDTQYF. DNA for the CDR3: TGCGCCAGCAGCTGGGTCGGGACAGGGGGCACAGATACGCAGTATTTT.

The chain joins TRBV19 to TRBJ1-2; no reliable D call. This CDR3 region has 14 residues. With 7 bases removed from V and 6 bases from J, the gap between germline ends came to 18 bases. CDR1 is LNHDA and CDR2 is SQIVND in the germline V gene (reference sequence). The CDR3 DNA sequence: TGTGCCAGTACCCCGACCCGGAGGGCCCATGGCTACACCTTC. Translated, it gives CASTPTRRAHGYTF.

This chain joins TRBV11-3 and TRBJ2-2; tentatively, D is TRBD2 (6 bases). Germline CDR1 and CDR2: SGHNT and YENEEA. The CDR3 has 15 residues. The V and J ends lost 1 base and 3 bases respectively, with 9 bases between them. CDR3 sequence reads: CASSLGGADTGELFF. The CDR3 coding sequence is TGTGCCAGCAGCTTAGGCGGGGCCGACACCGGGGAGCTGTTTTTT.

This chain joins TRBV9 and TRBJ2-3; TRBD2 matches at 16 bases. J was trimmed by 4 bases and V by 4 bases; bases with no gene match: 3. CDR1 and CDR2 from the germline V gene are SGDLS and YYNGEE. CDR3 length: 16 residues. Written as DNA, the CDR3 is TGTGCCAGCAGCCTGGGACTAGCGGGAGGGTCAGATACGCAGTATTTT. It translates to CASSLGLAGGSDTQYF.

This clone occurred a few times. V gene TRBV3-1 (or the pseudogene TRBV3-2) combines with J gene TRBJ1-2; 12 nucleotides line up with TRBD1. With V trimmed by 1 base and J by 5 bases, 8 bases remained unmatched. Germline CDR1 and CDR2: LGHDT and YNNKEL (reference sequence). This CDR3 is 17 amino acids long. The CDR3 spells CASSQGSGTGGRYGYTF. For the CDR3, the DNA is TGTGCCAGCAGCCAAGGGTCCGGGACAGGGGGCAGGTATGGCTACACCTTC.

This sequence joins TRBV5-1 and TRBJ2-4; 10 nucleotides agree with TRBD2. Germline V CDR1 and CDR2: SGHRS, YFSETQ. The CDR3 length is 16 residues. Trimming removed 2 bases from V and 5 bases from J; junction bases left unmatched: 7. DNA of the CDR3: TGCGCCAGCAGCTTTCTAGCGGGAGTGGGAGAAAACATTCAGTACTTC. As protein: CASSFLAGVGENIQYF.

This CDR3 is CATSPSRETGELFF. CDR3 DNA sequence: TGTGCCACCAGCCCCAGCCGGGAGACCGGGGAGCTGTTTTTT. The chain has TRBV24-1 and TRBJ2-2; a weak D match, TRBD2 (6 bases). The V end was cut by 7 bases, the J end by 5 bases, with 13 bases between. The CDR3 covers 14 residues. CDR1 and CDR2 from the germline V gene are KGHDR and SFDVKD.

The chain recombines TRBV5-1 with TRBJ1-1, with 7 bases fitting TRBD1. With V trimmed by 3 bases and J by 4 bases, 6 bases remained unmatched. Germline V gene data show CDR1 as SGHRS and CDR2 as YFSETQ. The CDR3 sequence is 14 residues long. The CDR3 spells CASSSGQVATEAFF. The CDR3 DNA is TGCGCCAGCAGCTCCGGACAGGTGGCCACTGAAGCTTTCTTT.

This clone was found a few times. The CDR3, as DNA: TGTGCCTTACCCGGGGGGGGCGGATCCGATACGCAGTATTTT. This sequence encodes CALPGGGGSDTQYF. The chain couples TRBV30 to TRBJ2-3; 8 bases match TRBD2. Germline CDR1 reads GTSNPN; CDR2 reads SVGIG (reference sequence). Trimming took 7 bases from V and 6 from J; bases not matched to a gene: 12. The CDR3 totals 14 residues.

The chain recombines TRBV4-1 with TRBJ1-1; 10 nucleotides agree with TRBD1. Unmatched junction bases numbered 5, after V lost 1 base and J lost 6 bases. The CDR3 is 15 residues long. Germline V gene sequence: CDR1 MGHRA, CDR2 YSYEKL. CDR3 nucleotide sequence: TGCGCCAGCAGCCAAGCCGGACAGGGGGGATCTGAAGCTTTCTTT. It yields the protein CASSQAGQGGSEAFF.

The gene calls are TRBV9 and TRBJ2-7; the match to TRBD2 covers 7 bases. CDR1 and CDR2 (germline): SGDLS, YYNGEE. This CDR3 contains 14 residues. The V and J ends lost 4 bases and 1 base, in that order; junction bases with no gene match: 5. CDR3 in amino acids: CASSTGLESYEQYF. DNA of the CDR3: TGTGCCAGCAGCACCGGACTAGAATCCTACGAGCAGTACTTC.

This chain links TRBV11-2 with TRBJ1-6; maybe TRBD1 (5 bases). Deletions cut 3 bases from V and 4 bases from J, with 7 bases between. The CDR3 sequence is 14 residues long. Germline-derived CDR1 and CDR2 are SGHAT and FQNNGV. The CDR3 here is CASSFAGYNSPLHF. CDR3 nucleotides: TGTGCCAGCAGCTTCGCAGGGTATAATTCACCCCTCCACTTT.

V and J are TRBV4-3 and TRBJ1-1, with D possibly TRBD1 on 5 matching bases. The germline V and J ends were trimmed by 1 base and 5 bases, with 14 bases remaining between them. Germline lookup yields CDR1 LGHNA and CDR2 YSLEER. This CDR3 region has 15 residues. CDR3 protein: CASSQVEVGGTEAFF. CDR3 in DNA: TGCGCCAGCAGCCAAGTCGAGGTGGGGGGTACTGAAGCTTTCTTT.